This is a list of T cell receptor beta chains from one sample in a study of identical twins. Each CDR3 protein is one row after TCRdb ran MiXCR on the 5' RACE reads. The data hold a few hundred thousand distinct CDR3 sequences, with less than 20% observed a single time. Sequencing was carried out using naive T cells sorted from blood. The receptors were gathered from a man aged 45-60 years in good health. Both conserved end residues are part of each CDR3. The order of the fields is D gene, J gene, clone size, CDR3 length, V gene, CDR3 protein, CDR3 DNA. A D gene is named only where the DNA matches it firmly. The size of a clone is reported for some rows only, either as once, few or many, or as a class for expanded clones.

TRBD2 | TRBJ2-3 | NA | 15 | TRBV7-2 | CASSLGGFRTDTQYF | TGTGCCAGCAGCTTGGGGGGGTTTCGCACAGATACGCAGTATTTT
NA | TRBJ1-1 | few | 13 | TRBV19 | CASTVGGNTEAFF | TGTGCCAGTACCGTTGGGGGGAACACTGAAGCTTTCTTT
NA | TRBJ1-1 | many | 12 | TRBV5-1 | CASSLAGLSAFF | TGCGCCAGCAGCTTGGCTGGATTGAGCGCTTTCTTT
TRBD1 | TRBJ2-2 | NA | 14 | TRBV20-1 | CSASGTGNTGELFF | TGCAGTGCTTCCGGGACAGGGAACACCGGGGAGCTGTTTTTT
TRBD1 | TRBJ1-1 | many | 13 | TRBV20-1 | CSAPGQGKAEAFF | TGCAGTGCTCCCGGACAGGGGAAGGCTGAAGCTTTCTTT
NA | TRBJ2-2 | NA | 11 | TRBV24-1 | CATSDREELFF | TGTGCCACCAGTGATCGAGAGGAGCTGTTTTTT
NA | TRBJ2-5 | few | 12 | TRBV5-1 | CASRVEQETQYF | TGCGCCAGCAGGGTTGAACAAGAGACCCAGTACTTC
TRBD1 | TRBJ1-1 | many | 14 | TRBV5-1 | CASSTGQGGTEAFF | TGCGCCAGCAGCACCGGACAGGGGGGCACTGAAGCTTTCTTT
TRBD2 | TRBJ2-1 | many | 12 | TRBV20-1 | CSASGGVNEQFF | TGCAGTGCTAGCGGGGGGGTCAATGAGCAGTTCTTC
NA | TRBJ1-3 | few | 15 | TRBV20-1 | CSARDPGLSGNTIYF | TGCAGTGCTAGAGATCCGGGGCTATCTGGAAACACCATATATTTT
NA | TRBJ1-1 | NA | 12 | TRBV20-1 | CSASQVYTEAFF | TGCAGTGCTAGTCAAGTGTACACTGAAGCTTTCTTT
NA | TRBJ2-6 | few | 15 | TRBV27 | CASSLGGGGANVLTF | TGTGCCAGCAGTTTAGGGGGGGGCGGGGCCAACGTCCTGACTTTC
TRBD2 | TRBJ2-1 | NA | 16 | TRBV3-1 | CASSYLGLAGVNEQFF | TGTGCCAGCAGCTACTTGGGGTTAGCGGGAGTTAATGAGCAGTTCTTC
NA | TRBJ2-5 | NA | 15 | TRBV6-2/TRBV6-3 | CASSRPPGWAETQYF | TGTGCCAGCAGTCGTCCTCCTGGGTGGGCAGAGACCCAGTACTTC
NA | TRBJ2-1 | few | 15 | TRBV4-3 | CASSQDGTANNEQFF | TGCGCCAGCAGCCAAGATGGGACGGCAAACAATGAGCAGTTCTTC
TRBD1 | TRBJ1-6 | NA | 16 | TRBV27 | CASSSSGTGTNSPLHF | TGTGCCAGCAGTTCCTCCGGGACAGGGACAAATTCACCCCTCCACTTT
NA | TRBJ1-1 | NA | 12 | TRBV5-6 | CASSSGGAEAFF | TGTGCCAGCAGCTCCGGGGGCGCGGAAGCTTTCTTT
NA | TRBJ1-2 | few | 16 | TRBV25-1 | CASSGVEAGNNYGYTF | TGTGCCAGCAGTGGCGTTGAGGCAGGGAATAACTATGGCTACACCTTC
TRBD1 | TRBJ2-3 | once | 15 | TRBV4-1 | CASSRQGAWADTQYF | TGCGCCAGCAGCCGTCAGGGGGCTTGGGCAGATACGCAGTATTTT
TRBD2 | TRBJ2-1 | NA | 15 | TRBV12-3/TRBV12-4 | CASTTLERGGDEQFF | TGTGCCAGCACCACCTTGGAGCGGGGAGGGGATGAGCAGTTCTTC
TRBD1 | TRBJ1-4 | many | 16 | TRBV7-2 | CASSVAPGQGREKLFF | TGTGCCAGCAGCGTCGCCCCGGGACAGGGACGTGAAAAACTGTTTTTT
NA | TRBJ2-5 | NA | 15 | TRBV2 | CASSALRGGQETQYF | TGTGCCAGCAGTGCACTCCGGGGCGGTCAAGAGACCCAGTACTTC
TRBD1 | TRBJ2-5 | NA | 14 | TRBV10-3 | CAISDRGPQETQYF | TGTGCCATCAGTGACAGGGGGCCCCAAGAGACCCAGTACTTC
NA | TRBJ2-1 | many | 12 | TRBV12-3/TRBV12-4 | CASNPGENEQFF | TGTGCCAGCAATCCGGGAGAGAATGAGCAGTTCTTC
NA | TRBJ2-1 | few | 19 | TRBV9 | CASSFGRGSLGGSYNEQFF | TGTGCCAGCAGCTTCGGCCGGGGTAGCCTAGGAGGAAGTTACAATGAGCAGTTCTTC
NA | TRBJ2-2 | NA | 14 | TRBV20-1 | CSAVGGAQTGELFF | TGCAGTGCTGTGGGGGGGGCGCAGACCGGGGAGCTGTTTTTT
NA | TRBJ2-5 | few | 14 | TRBV12-3/TRBV12-4 | CASSLDVWQETQYF | TGTGCCAGCAGTTTAGACGTATGGCAAGAGACCCAGTACTTC
NA | TRBJ2-2 | NA | 14 | TRBV7-3 | CASSLIRNTGELFF | TGTGCCAGCAGCTTGATCAGAAACACCGGGGAGCTGTTTTTT
NA | TRBJ1-6 | few | 16 | TRBV5-1 | CASSLAGLRYNSPLHF | TGCGCCAGCAGCTTGGCAGGGTTGCGGTATAATTCACCCCTCCACTTT
TRBD1 | TRBJ2-3 | NA | 15 | TRBV12-3/TRBV12-4 | CASSQQGAPTDTQYF | TGTGCCAGCAGTCAACAGGGGGCCCCCACAGATACGCAGTATTTT
TRBD2 | TRBJ2-1 | many | 14 | TRBV7-2 | CASSYTREVNEQFF | TGTGCCAGCAGCTACACCCGGGAGGTAAATGAGCAGTTCTTC
TRBD1 | TRBJ2-3 | NA | 16 | TRBV20-1 | CSATSGTDFFTDTQYF | TGCAGTGCTACATCCGGGACAGACTTCTTCACAGATACGCAGTATTTT
TRBD1 | TRBJ1-5 | many | 15 | TRBV7-9 | CASSPGTASNQPQHF | TGTGCCAGCAGCCCCGGGACAGCTAGCAATCAGCCCCAGCATTTT